Listed here are 11 T cell receptor beta chains from one sample, sequenced in a study of shared clonotypes between healthy human individuals. Measured with immunoSEQ multiplex PCR; TCRdb has only the in-frame clones, and not every one. The sample lists about 92,000 clones, roughly half occurring once. Sample: PBMCs. All receptors derive from a woman in her thirties or forties in good health. Some clones in this sample may be carry-over from other donors' samples.

The chain joins TRBV30 to TRBJ1-1; TRBD1 agrees at 10 bases. Germline CDR1 GTSNPN, CDR2 SVGIG (reference sequence). The V and J ends lost 5 bases and 10 bases, in that order; junction bases with no gene match: 10. CDR3 length: 13 amino acids. The CDR3 loop reads CAWSAGTGVGAFF. The CDR3 DNA is TGTGCCTGGTCCGCCGGGACAGGGGTGGGAGCTTTCTTT.

This clone has just a few counts. The chain couples TRBV5-1 to TRBJ2-1, with a weak D call TRBD1 (6 bases). Trimming left V 4 bases short and J 0 bases short, with 8 bases between. CDR3 length: 14 amino acids. Per germline, CDR1 SGHRS and CDR2 YFSETQ. This chain's CDR3 is CASSRTDSYNEQFF. The DNA of the CDR3 is TGCGCCAGCAGCCGGACAGACTCCTACAATGAGCAGTTCTTC.

Judged by abundance, this clone is medium-sized. The gene calls are TRBV29-1 and TRBJ1-1, with D perhaps TRBD1 (6 bases). The V gene's germline CDR1 is SQVTM and CDR2 ANQGSEA. V lost 4 bases and J lost 2, with 11 bases in between. CDR3 length: 13 amino acids. CDR3 sequence: CSVATGRNTEAFF. CDR3 coding DNA: TGCAGCGTTGCTACAGGGCGTAACACTGAAGCTTTCTTT.

This clone occurred once. V gene TRBV2 combines with J gene TRBJ2-1, with unresolved D. The CDR3 length is 13 residues. Germline V gene sequence: CDR1 SNHLY, CDR2 FYNNEI. V lost 5 bases to trimming and J lost 7 bases, with 12 bases between them. The CDR3 spells CASSRTSGNEQFF. DNA for the CDR3: TGTGCCAGCAGTCGGACCTCCGGGAATGAGCAGTTCTTC.

This clone was found a few times. This chain joins TRBV9 and TRBJ1-2; 7 nucleotides match TRBD1. The CDR3 spans 15 residues. Germline CDR1 reads SGDLS; CDR2 reads YYNGEE. With 3 bases clipped from V and 5 bases from J, the junction kept 10 bases outside the gene matches. The CDR3, as DNA: TGTGCCAGCAGCGGCCCAACAGGGGAAGAGTATGGCTACACCTTC. It specifies CASSGPTGEEYGYTF.

The chain couples TRBV27 to TRBJ1-2; 9 bases map to TRBD1. The CDR3 has 16 amino acids. With V trimmed by 4 bases and J by 3 bases, 9 bases remained unmatched. Germline V CDR1 and CDR2: MNHEY, SMNVEV (reference sequence). CDR3 sequence (DNA): TGTGCCAGCAGTTCCTTACCGGGACAGGGTTACTATGGCTACACCTTC. It yields the protein CASSSLPGQGYYGYTF.

The chain couples TRBV25-1 to TRBJ1-1, with unresolved D. CDR1 is MGHDK, CDR2 SYGVNS, per germline. V was shortened by 4 bases and J by 7 bases, with 4 bases between the two germline ends. The CDR3 totals 10 residues. Here the CDR3 DNA reads TGTGCCAGCAGTGGCGGTGAAGCTTTCTTT. Translating it yields CASSGGEAFF.

The gene calls are TRBV25-1 and TRBJ1-2; unclear D gene. The CDR3 is 13 residues long. The ends were cut back, 2 bases at V and 2 bases at J, with 6 bases in the middle. In germline, CDR1 is MGHDK, CDR2 SYGVNS. The CDR3 DNA is TGTGCCAGCAGTGAAAAGGACAACTATGGCTACACCTTC. Encoded protein: CASSEKDNYGYTF.

V usage is TRBV6-1 and J usage is TRBJ2-5; 9 bases are a match to TRBD1. The V segment lost 6 bases and the J segment 11 bases; nucleotides outside the gene matches: 16. The V gene's germline CDR1 is MNHNS and CDR2 SASEGT. The CDR3 is made up of 15 amino acids. CDR3 region: CASRGTGNVVGWQYF. The CDR3 bases are TGTGCCAGCAGAGGGACAGGGAACGTGGTAGGCTGGCAGTACTTC.

To note about this clone: A much larger clone differs from this one at a single base, so this may be a read error. The chain uses TRBV6-5 and TRBJ2-7, with 9 bases identical to TRBD1. This CDR3 region has 14 residues. Germline CDR1 is MNHEY and CDR2 is SVGAGI. DNA of the CDR3: TGTGCCGGCAGTAAGGACAGGGGTCCCCACGAGCAGTACTTC. As protein: CAGSKDRGPHEQYF.

The V and J genes are TRBV27 and TRBJ2-1; D may be TRBD2 (6 bases). The V end was cut by 2 bases, the J end by 4 bases, with 12 bases between. The CDR3 runs 15 residues. In germline, CDR1 is MNHEY, CDR2 SMNVEV (reference sequence). CDR3 sequence: CASSLDRDLYNEQFF. CDR3 in DNA: TGTGCCAGCAGTTTAGACCGGGACTTATACAATGAGCAGTTCTTC.